Listed below are T cell receptor beta chains from one sample, sequenced in a study of cytomegalovirus exposure and HLA in healthy donors. Sequenced by immunoSEQ multiplex PCR; TCRdb stores in-frame clones only, minus some. This sample yields some 190,000 clones, of which more than 60% are seen a single time; around 2.2% belongs to the top ten. Sequenced sample: PBMCs. The source is a woman aged 30 to 39 in good health and CMV-seropositive. Each CDR3 is given with its conserved first and last residue. A D gene is named only where the DNA matches it firmly. Size is omitted from some rows. Given values are once, few, many or a class for expanded clones.

CASSTGASGSYEQYF TGTGCCAGCAGCACAGGGGCTAGCGGGTCCTACGAGCAGTACTTC TRBJ2-7 - TRBV7-2 -
CASSSRTGYADTQYF TGTGCCAGCAGCTCCCGGACAGGGTACGCAGATACGCAGTATTTT TRBJ2-3 - TRBV5-4 TRBD1
CASSEGSRLGPLLAFF TGTGCCAGCAGTGAAGGATCGCGTCTTGGGCCCCTGCTAGCTTTCTTT TRBJ1-1 - TRBV2 -
CSVPGQGLGGYTF TGCAGCGTTCCGGGACAGGGGTTGGGTGGCTACACCTTC TRBJ1-2 - TRBV29-1 TRBD1
CASSIEGRNTEAFF TGTGCCAGTAGTATAGAGGGGAGGAACACTGAAGCTTTCTTT TRBJ1-1 - TRBV19 -
CAINSASSYEQYF TGTGCCATCAACTCAGCGAGCTCCTACGAGCAGTACTTC TRBJ2-7 - TRBV10-3 -
CASSLTGTSGGVYSTDTQYF TGTGCCAGCAGCTTAACAGGGACTAGCGGGGGGGTATATAGCACAGATACGCAGTATTTT TRBJ2-3 - TRBV7-3 TRBD2
CASSPTGTGVAEAFF TGTGCCAGCTCACCAACCGGGACAGGGGTCGCTGAAGCTTTCTTT TRBJ1-1 - TRBV18 TRBD1
CASSQVVTGVLNTEAFF TGCGCCAGCAGCCAAGTGGTAACAGGTGTATTGAACACTGAAGCTTTCTTT TRBJ1-1 - TRBV4-3 -
CASSEVTGSNEQFF TGTGCCAGCAGTGAAGTTACAGGGTCCAATGAGCAGTTCTTC TRBJ2-1 - TRBV2 -
CATSKQGAWETQYF TGTGCCACAAGCAAACAGGGGGCGTGGGAGACCCAGTACTTC TRBJ2-5 - TRBV27 TRBD1
CASSRDRGLNEQYF TGTGCCAGCAGTCGGGACAGGGGTCTGAACGAGCAGTACTTC TRBJ2-7 - TRBV2 TRBD1
CAWSVTGFTEAFF TGTGCCTGGAGTGTAACGGGTTTCACTGAAGCTTTCTTT TRBJ1-1 few TRBV30 -
CAGTGQGSNEKLFF TGTGCCGGCACCGGACAGGGATCTAATGAAAAACTGTTTTTT TRBJ1-4 - TRBV18 TRBD1
CASSQTPATASEKLFF TGTGCCAGCAGCCAAACGCCGGCCACAGCTTCTGAAAAACTGTTTTTT TRBJ1-4 - TRBV4-2 -
CASSFLAGGDNEQFF TGTGCCAGCAGCTTTCTCGCTGGAGGGGACAATGAGCAGTTCTTC TRBJ2-1 - TRBV7-8 -
CASSFRLSGEKLFF TGTGCCAGCAGCTTCAGGTTATCGGGGGAAAAACTGTTTTTT TRBJ1-4 - TRBV7-2 -
CASSQLAGGNTEAFF TGCGCCAGCAGCCAACTCGCCGGGGGAAACACTGAAGCTTTCTTT TRBJ1-1 - TRBV5-1 -
CASSSYRESGTDTQYF TGTGCCAGCAGCTCTTACAGGGAGTCTGGCACAGATACGCAGTATTTT TRBJ2-3 - TRBV7-2 -
CASSLGAGDFYEQYF TGTGCCAGCAGCTTAGGGGCAGGGGATTTCTACGAGCAGTACTTC TRBJ2-7 - TRBV7-2 -
CASSRTSGGEFYNEQFF TGCGCCAGCAGTCGTACTAGCGGGGGGGAGTTCTACAATGAGCAGTTCTTC TRBJ2-1 - TRBV5-1 TRBD2
CASRQPSGNTIYF TGTGCCTCAAGACAGCCCTCTGGAAACACCATATATTTT TRBJ1-3 - TRBV10-3 -